There are many counts of the clone carrying this T cell receptor (beta chain). The sample comes from a study of CD8+CD57+ T cells in acquired aplastic anemia. The template for TCR beta VDJ and CDR3 sequence profiling was genomic DNA. MiXCR, run by TCRdb on the reads, gives a single entry per CDR3 protein. The profile shows about 210,000 distinct CDR3 sequences, over 55% of them singletons. Trimming at V came to 6 bases and at J to 3 bases, leaving 6 bases not matched to a gene. CDR1 and CDR2 (germline): MNHEY, SVGAGI. CDR3 length equals 14 residues. The V and J genes are TRBV6-5 and TRBJ1-1; 8 positions match TRBD1. The sample was sorted CD4+, CD8+, or CD8+CD57+ T cells (not recorded which) from PBMCs. The receptor was derived from a human donor in good health. CDR3 sequence (DNA): TGTGCCAGCAGGTGGACAGGGTCGGACACTGAAGCTTTCTTT. Translation gives CASRWTGSDTEAFF.